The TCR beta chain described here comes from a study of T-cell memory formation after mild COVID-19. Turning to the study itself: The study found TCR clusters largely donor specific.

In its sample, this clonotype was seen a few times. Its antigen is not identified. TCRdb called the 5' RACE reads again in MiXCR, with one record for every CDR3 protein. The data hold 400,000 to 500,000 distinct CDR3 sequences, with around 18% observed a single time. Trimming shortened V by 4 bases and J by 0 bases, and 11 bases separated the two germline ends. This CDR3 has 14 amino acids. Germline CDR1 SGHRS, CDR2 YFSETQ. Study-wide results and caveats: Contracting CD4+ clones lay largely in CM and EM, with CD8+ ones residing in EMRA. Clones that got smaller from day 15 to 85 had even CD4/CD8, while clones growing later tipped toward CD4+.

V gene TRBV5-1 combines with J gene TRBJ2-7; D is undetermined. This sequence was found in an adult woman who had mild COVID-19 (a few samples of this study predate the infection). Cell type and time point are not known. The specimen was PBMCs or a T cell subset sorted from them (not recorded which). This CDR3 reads CASSADASSYEQYF. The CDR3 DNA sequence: TGCGCCAGCAGCGCGGACGCCAGCTCCTACGAGCAGTACTTC.